This T cell receptor beta chain was documented in a study of blood T cell repertoires in COVID-19. The overall study: Sites in the United States, Italy and Spain provided acute and convalescent COVID-19 samples. From T cells, B-cell-depleted T cells, or PBMCs came the material, which was cDNA or gDNA.

Authors' analysis steps: Amplification from reference gene primers served as the basis for estimated nucleated cell counts. Assay: immunoSEQ multiplex PCR; the TCRdb copy retains only in-frame clones and omits some. That table furnishes V, J and clone size, whereas the DNA furnished D and trimming. The profile shows about 240,000 clones, about four fifths of them singletons. CDR1 LGHDT and CDR2 YNNKEL come from the germline V gene (reference sequence). This CDR3 is built from 16 residues. Trimming left V 2 bases short and J 0 bases short, with 10 bases between. This chain joins TRBV3-1 (or the pseudogene TRBV3-2) and TRBJ1-4; D ambiguous. The sequence was obtained from a young woman with acute or convalescent COVID-19. The source material was peripheral blood. The CDR3 loop reads CASSQTPGATNEKLFF. In DNA form, the CDR3 reads TGTGCCAGCAGCCAAACACCCGGGGCAACTAATGAAAAACTGTTTTTT.